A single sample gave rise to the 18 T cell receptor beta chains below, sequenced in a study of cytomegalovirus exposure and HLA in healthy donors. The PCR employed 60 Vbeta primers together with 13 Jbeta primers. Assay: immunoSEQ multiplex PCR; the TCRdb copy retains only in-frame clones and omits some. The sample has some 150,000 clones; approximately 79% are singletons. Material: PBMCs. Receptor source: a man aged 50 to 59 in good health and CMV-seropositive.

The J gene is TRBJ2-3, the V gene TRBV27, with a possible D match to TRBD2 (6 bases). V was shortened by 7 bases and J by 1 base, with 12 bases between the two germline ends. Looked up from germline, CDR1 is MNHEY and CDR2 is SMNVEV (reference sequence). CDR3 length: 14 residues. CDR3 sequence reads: CASKRVGGTDTQYF. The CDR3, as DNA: TGTGCCAGCAAGCGGGTCGGAGGCACAGATACGCAGTATTTT.

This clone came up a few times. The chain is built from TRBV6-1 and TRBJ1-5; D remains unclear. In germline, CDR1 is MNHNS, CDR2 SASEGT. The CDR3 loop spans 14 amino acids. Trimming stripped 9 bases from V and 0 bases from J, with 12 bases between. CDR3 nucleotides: TGTGCCAGTAACAGACGCTATAGCAATCAGCCCCAGCATTTT. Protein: CASNRRYSNQPQHF.

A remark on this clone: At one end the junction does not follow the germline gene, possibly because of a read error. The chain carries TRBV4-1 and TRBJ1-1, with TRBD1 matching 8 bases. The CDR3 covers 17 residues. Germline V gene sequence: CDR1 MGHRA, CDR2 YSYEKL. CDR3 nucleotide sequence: TGCGCCAGCAGCCGACAGGGGCCATCCTCAATGAACACTGAGGCTTTCTTT. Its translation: CASSRQGPSSMNTEAFF.

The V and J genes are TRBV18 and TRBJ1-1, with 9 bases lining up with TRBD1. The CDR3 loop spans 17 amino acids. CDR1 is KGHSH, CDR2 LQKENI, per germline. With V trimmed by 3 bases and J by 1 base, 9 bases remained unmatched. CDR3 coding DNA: TGTGCCAGCTCACCGGGACAGGGAGGGGGGGAGAACACTGAAGCTTTCTTT. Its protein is CASSPGQGGGENTEAFF.

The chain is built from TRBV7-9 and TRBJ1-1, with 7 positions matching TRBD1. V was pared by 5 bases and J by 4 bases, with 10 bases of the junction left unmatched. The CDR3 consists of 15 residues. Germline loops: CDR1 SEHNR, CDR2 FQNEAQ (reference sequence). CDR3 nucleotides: TGTGCCAGCAGCGAGTACAGGGGAGTGAGCACTGAAGCTTTCTTT. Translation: CASSEYRGVSTEAFF.

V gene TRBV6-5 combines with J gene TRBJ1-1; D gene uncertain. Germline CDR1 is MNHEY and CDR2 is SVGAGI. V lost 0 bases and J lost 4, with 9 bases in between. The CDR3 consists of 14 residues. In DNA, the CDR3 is TGTGCCAGCAGTTACTCGCCACAACGCACTGAAGCTTTCTTT. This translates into CASSYSPQRTEAFF.

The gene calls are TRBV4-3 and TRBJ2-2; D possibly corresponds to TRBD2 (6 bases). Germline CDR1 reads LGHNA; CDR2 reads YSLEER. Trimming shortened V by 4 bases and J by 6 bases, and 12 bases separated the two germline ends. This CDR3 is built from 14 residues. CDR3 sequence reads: CASSLSSGAGELFF. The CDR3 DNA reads TGCGCCAGCAGCCTATCCTCGGGGGCCGGGGAGCTGTTTTTT.

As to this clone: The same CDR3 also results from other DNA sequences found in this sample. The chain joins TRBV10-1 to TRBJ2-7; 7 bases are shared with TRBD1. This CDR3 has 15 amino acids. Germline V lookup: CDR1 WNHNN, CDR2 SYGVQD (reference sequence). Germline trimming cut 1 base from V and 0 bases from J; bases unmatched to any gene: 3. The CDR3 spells CASSEYRGSSYEQYF. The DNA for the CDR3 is TGCGCCAGCAGTGAGTACAGGGGCAGCTCCTACGAGCAGTACTTC.

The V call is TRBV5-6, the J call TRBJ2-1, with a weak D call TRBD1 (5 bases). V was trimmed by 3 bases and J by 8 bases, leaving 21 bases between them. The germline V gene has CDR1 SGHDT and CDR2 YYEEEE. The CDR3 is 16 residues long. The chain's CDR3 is CASSYTGAPIRDEQFF. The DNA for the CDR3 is TGTGCCAGCAGCTATACAGGCGCACCGATTCGGGATGAGCAGTTCTTC. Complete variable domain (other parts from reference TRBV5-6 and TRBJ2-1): DAGVTQSPTHLIKTRGQQVTLRCSPKSGHDTVSWYQQALGQGPQFIFQYYEEEERQRGNFPDRFSGHQFPNYSSELNVNALLLGDSALYLCASSYTGAPIRDEQFFGPGTRLTVL.

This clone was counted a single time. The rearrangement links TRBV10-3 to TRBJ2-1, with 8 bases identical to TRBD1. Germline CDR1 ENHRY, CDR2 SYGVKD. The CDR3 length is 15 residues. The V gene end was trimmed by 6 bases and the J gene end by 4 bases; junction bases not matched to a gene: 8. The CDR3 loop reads CAISVGQGRYNEQFF. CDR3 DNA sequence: TGTGCCATCAGCGTCGGACAGGGACGGTACAATGAGCAGTTCTTC.

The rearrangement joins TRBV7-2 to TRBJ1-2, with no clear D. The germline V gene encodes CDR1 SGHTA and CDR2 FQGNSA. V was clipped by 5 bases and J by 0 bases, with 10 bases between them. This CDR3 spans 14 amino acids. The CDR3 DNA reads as TGTGCCAGCAGCCCAGACACCACTAACTATGGCTACACCTTC. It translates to CASSPDTTNYGYTF.

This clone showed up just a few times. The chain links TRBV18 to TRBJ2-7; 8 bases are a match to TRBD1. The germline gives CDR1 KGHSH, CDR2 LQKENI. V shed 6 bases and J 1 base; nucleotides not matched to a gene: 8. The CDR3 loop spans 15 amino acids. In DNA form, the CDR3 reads TGTGCCAGCTCCCCCGTCCGGGACAGGTCCTACGAGCAGTACTTC. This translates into CASSPVRDRSYEQYF. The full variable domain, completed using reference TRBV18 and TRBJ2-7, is NAGVMQNPRHLVRRRGQEARLRCSPMKGHSHVYWYRQLPEEGLKFMVYLQKENIIDESGMPKERFSAEFPKEGPSILRIQQVVRGDSAAYFCASSPVRDRSYEQYFGPGTRLTVT.

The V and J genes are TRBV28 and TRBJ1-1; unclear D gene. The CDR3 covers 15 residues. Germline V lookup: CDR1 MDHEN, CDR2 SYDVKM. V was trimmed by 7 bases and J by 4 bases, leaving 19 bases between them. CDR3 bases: TGTGCCAGCACCGCCATCGACCGGGTGGGCACTGAAGCTTTCTTT. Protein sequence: CASTAIDRVGTEAFF.

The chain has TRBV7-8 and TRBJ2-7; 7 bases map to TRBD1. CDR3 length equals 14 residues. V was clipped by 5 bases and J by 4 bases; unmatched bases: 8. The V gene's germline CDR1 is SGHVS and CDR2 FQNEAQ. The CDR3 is CASSNRGTDYEQYF. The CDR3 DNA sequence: TGTGCCAGCAGCAACCGTGGGACAGATTACGAGCAGTACTTC. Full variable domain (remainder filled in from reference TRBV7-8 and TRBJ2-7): GAGVSQSPRYKVAKRGQDVALRCDPISGHVSLFWYQQALGQGPEFLTYFQNEAQLDKSGLPSDRFFAERPEGSVSTLKIQRTQQEDSAVYLCASSNRGTDYEQYFGPGTRLTVT.

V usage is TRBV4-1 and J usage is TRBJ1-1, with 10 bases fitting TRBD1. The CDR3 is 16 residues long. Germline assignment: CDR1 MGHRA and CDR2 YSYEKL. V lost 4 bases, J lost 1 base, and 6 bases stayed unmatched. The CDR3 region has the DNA TGCGCCAGCAGCCCCGCCGACAGGGGGCCGAACACTGAAGCTTTCTTT. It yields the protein CASSPADRGPNTEAFF.

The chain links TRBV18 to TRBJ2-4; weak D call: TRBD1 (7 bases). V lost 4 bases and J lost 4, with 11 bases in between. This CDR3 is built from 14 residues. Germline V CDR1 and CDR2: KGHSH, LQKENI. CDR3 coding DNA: TGTGCCAGCTCACTAGCGGACAGGAAAAACATTCAGTACTTC. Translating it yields CASSLADRKNIQYF. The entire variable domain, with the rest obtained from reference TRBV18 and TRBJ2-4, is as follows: NAGVMQNPRHLVRRRGQEARLRCSPMKGHSHVYWYRQLPEEGLKFMVYLQKENIIDESGMPKERFSAEFPKEGPSILRIQQVVRGDSAAYFCASSLADRKNIQYFGAGTRLSVL.

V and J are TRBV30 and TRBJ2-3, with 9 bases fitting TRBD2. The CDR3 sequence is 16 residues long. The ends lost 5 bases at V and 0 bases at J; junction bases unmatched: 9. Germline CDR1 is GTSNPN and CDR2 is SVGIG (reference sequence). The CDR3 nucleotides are TGTGCCTGGCCCCCCCGACTAGCGGATAGCACAGATACGCAGTATTTT. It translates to CAWPPRLADSTDTQYF. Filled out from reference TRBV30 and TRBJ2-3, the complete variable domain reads SQTIHQWPATLVQPVGSPLSLECTVEGTSNPNLYWYRQAAGRGLQLLFYSVGIGQISSEVPQNLSASRPQDRQFILSSKKLLLSDSGFYLCAWPPRLADSTDTQYFGPGTRLTVL.

The CDR3 nucleotides read TGTGCCAGCAGCCCCGGGACAGGGAGGAGCTCCTACGAGCAGTACTTC. Its protein is CASSPGTGRSSYEQYF. The gene calls are TRBV5-4 and TRBJ2-7; 9 bases match TRBD1. Germline loops: CDR1 SGHNT, CDR2 YYREEE (reference sequence). J was trimmed by 0 bases and V by 4 bases; bases with no gene match: 8. CDR3 length: 16 amino acids.